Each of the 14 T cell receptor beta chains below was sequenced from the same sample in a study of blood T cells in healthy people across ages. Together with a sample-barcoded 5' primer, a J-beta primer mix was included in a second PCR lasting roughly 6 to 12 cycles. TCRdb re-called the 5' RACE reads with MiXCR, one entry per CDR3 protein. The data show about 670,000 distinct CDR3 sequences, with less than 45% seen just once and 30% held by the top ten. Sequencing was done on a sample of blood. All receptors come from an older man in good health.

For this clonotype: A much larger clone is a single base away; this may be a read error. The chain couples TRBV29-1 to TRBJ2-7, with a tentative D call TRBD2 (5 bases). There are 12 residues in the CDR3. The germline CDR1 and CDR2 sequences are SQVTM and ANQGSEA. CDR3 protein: CSVVGLSDEQYF. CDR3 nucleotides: TGCAGCGTTGTAGGACTCTCCGACGAGCAGTACTTC.

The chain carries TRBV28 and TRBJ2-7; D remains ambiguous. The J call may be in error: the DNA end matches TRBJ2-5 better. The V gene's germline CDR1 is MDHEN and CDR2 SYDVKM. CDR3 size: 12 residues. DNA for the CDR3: TGTGCCAGCAGAGTAAAGGGAAAGACCCAGTACTTC. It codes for CASRVKGKTQYF.

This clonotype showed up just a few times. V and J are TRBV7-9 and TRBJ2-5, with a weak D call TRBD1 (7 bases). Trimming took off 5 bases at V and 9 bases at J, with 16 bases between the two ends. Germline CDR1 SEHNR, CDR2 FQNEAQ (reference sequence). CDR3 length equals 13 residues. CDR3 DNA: TGTGCCAGCAGCGGGCGGGACAGCGAGGCCCAGTACTTC. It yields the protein CASSGRDSEAQYF.

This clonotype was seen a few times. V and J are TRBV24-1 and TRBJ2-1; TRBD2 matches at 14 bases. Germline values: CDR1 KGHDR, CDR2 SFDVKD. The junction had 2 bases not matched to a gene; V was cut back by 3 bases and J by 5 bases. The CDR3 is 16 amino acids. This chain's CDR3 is CATSDATSGRDNEQFF. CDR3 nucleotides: TGTGCCACCAGTGATGCGACTAGCGGGAGGGACAATGAGCAGTTCTTC.

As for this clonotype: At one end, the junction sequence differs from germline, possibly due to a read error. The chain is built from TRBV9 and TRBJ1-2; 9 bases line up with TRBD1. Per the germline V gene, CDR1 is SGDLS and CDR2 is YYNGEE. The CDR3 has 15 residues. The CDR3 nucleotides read TGTGCCGGCAGCGTAGCCGGGACAGGGCTGGGTGGCTACACCTTC. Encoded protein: CAGSVAGTGLGGYTF.

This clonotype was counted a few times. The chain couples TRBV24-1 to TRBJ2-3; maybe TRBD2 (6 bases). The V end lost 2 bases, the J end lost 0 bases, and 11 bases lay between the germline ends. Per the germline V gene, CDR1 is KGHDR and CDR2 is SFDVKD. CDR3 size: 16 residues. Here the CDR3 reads CATSDYSAGSTDTQYF. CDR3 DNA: TGTGCCACCAGTGATTACTCGGCGGGGAGCACAGATACGCAGTATTTT.

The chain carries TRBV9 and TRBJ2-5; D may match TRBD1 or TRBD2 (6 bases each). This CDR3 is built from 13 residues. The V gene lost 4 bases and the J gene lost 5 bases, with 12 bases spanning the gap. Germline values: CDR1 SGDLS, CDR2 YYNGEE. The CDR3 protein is CASSRGTGETQYF. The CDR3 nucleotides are TGTGCCAGCAGCAGGGGGACTGGCGAGACCCAGTACTTC.

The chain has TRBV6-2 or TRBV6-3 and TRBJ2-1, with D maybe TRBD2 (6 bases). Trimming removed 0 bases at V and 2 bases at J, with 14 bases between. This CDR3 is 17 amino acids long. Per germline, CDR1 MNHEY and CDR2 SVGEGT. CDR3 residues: CASSYSISGLPYNEQFF. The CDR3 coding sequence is TGTGCCAGCAGTTACTCGATCTCCGGACTACCCTACAATGAGCAGTTCTTC.

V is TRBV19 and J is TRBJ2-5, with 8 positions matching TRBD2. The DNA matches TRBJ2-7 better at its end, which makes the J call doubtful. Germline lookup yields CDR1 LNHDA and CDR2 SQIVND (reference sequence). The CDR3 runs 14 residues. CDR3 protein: CASSIGGRRFEQYF. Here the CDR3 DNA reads TGTGCCAGTAGTATCGGCGGGAGGCGTTTCGAGCAGTACTTC.

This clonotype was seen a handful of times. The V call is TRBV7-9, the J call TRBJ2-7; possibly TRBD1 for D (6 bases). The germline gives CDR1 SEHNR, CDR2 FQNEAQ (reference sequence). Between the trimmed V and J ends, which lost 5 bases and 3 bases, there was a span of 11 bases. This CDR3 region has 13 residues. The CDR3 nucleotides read TGTGCCAGCAGCGGACAGACAGTCTACGAGCAGTACTTC. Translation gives CASSGQTVYEQYF.

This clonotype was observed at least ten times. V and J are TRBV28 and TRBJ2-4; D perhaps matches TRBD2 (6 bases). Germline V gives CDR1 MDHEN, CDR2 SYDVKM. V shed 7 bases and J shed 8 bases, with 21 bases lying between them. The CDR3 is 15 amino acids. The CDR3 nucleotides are TGTGCCAGCAAAGGCGGGAAAGCTGGCAGAGACATTCAGTACTTC. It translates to CASKGGKAGRDIQYF.

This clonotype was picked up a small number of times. The CDR3: CASRTDRITEAFF. CDR3 in DNA: TGTGCCAGCAGGACCGACAGAATCACTGAAGCTTTCTTT. The chain uses TRBV6-2 or TRBV6-3 and TRBJ1-1; D possibly corresponds to TRBD1 (5 bases). Looked up from germline, CDR1 is MNHEY and CDR2 is SVGEGT. The CDR3 has 13 amino acids. V lost 6 bases and J 4 bases, leaving 12 bases between the germline ends.

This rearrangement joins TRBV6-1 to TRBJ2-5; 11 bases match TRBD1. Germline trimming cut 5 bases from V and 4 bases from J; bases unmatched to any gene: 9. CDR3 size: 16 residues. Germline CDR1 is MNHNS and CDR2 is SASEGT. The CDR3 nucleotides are TGTGCCAGCAGTAAACGATCCGGGACAGGGGGAGAGACCCAGTACTTC. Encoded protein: CASSKRSGTGGETQYF.

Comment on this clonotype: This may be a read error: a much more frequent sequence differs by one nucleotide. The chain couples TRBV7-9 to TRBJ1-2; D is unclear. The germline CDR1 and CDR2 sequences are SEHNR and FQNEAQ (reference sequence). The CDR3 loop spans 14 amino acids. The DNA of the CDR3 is TGTGCCAGCAGCTTAGTTACAGCGAACTGTGGCTACACCTTC. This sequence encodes CASSLVTANCGYTF.